A single T cell receptor (beta chain) is shown here with its context. What it recognizes is unknown. The CDR3 consists of 14 residues. Looked up from germline, CDR1 is SGHRS and CDR2 is YFSETQ. V lost 6 bases to trimming and J lost 0 bases, with 12 bases between them. This sample stems from a study of OX40 agonist ivuxolimab in advanced cancers. Turning to the study itself: The study gave patients intravenous ivuxolimab at 0.01 to 10 mg/kg every 2 weeks. Averaging about 60 years in age, with a range of roughly 20 to 90, the cohort was about 85% male. Regarding the study as a whole: Blood T cells, both CD4+ and CD8+, expanded clonally by week 6 at 0.1 to 3.0 mg/kg. No antigen was identified for the clonally expanded peripheral T cells.

Generated by immunoSEQ multiplex PCR, the TCRdb table keeps only in-frame clones and is missing some. This table holds about 70,000 clones, roughly 87% found once. V and J are TRBV5-1 and TRBJ1-1; D is uncertain. The clonotype originates from an adult with an advanced solid tumor such as melanoma, head and neck, liver or kidney cancer. The sequences come from CD4+ or CD8+ T cells sorted from blood, collected in a trial of the OX40 agonist ivuxolimab. The CDR3 sequence is CASTLLGVNTEAFF. DNA for the CDR3: TGCGCCAGCACCCTGCTCGGGGTGAACACTGAAGCTTTCTTT.